These 21 T cell receptor beta chains were all obtained from the same sample, sequenced in a study of shared clonotypes between healthy human individuals (dated by TCRdb to about 2020). Libraries came from the immunoSEQ multiplex PCR assay. TCRdb provides this immuneACCESS table in a form limited to in-frame rearrangements. Some clones are lacking; in checked studies, under half of them reflect an unresolved V gene, and why the rest are absent is not known. The sample records roughly 680,000 clones, roughly 72% of which are singletons. The leading ten clones occupy approximately 1.8% of the sample. The source material was memory CD4+ T cells sorted from blood. This sample's cell subset or site label indicates: CD45RA-negative fraction. Every receptor here comes from a woman aged 25 to 39 in good health.

J is TRBJ2-7 and V is TRBV6-1; D not certain. The V gene lost 7 bases and the J gene lost 4 bases, with 14 bases spanning the gap. CDR1 MNHNS and CDR2 SASEGT come from the germline V gene. This CDR3 region has 13 residues. The CDR3, as DNA: TGTGCCAGCACTCGCCACGGGCGATACGAGCAGTACTTC. It translates to CASTRHGRYEQYF.

This clone showed up many times. V usage is TRBV4-2 and J usage is TRBJ2-7; 7 bases match TRBD2. Looked up from germline, CDR1 is LGHNA and CDR2 is YNFKEQ. This CDR3 is 15 amino acids long. Trimming cost V 0 bases and J 2 bases; bases outside gene matches: 4. DNA of the CDR3: TGTGCCAGCAGCCAAGATCTAGCGGAAGCCTACGAGCAGTACTTC. This encodes CASSQDLAEAYEQYF.

V is TRBV9 and J is TRBJ1-2, with a possible D match to TRBD1 (6 bases). CDR3 length: 16 amino acids. V lost 2 bases to trimming and J lost 4 bases, with 18 bases between them. The germline V gene has CDR1 SGDLS and CDR2 YYNGEE. The CDR3 sequence is CASSVGGDQGLYGYTF. The DNA of the CDR3 is TGTGCCAGCAGCGTCGGCGGAGACCAGGGGCTCTATGGCTACACCTTC. The full variable domain, with the rest looked up from reference TRBV9 and TRBJ1-2, is DSGVTQTPKHLITATGQRVTLRCSPRSGDLSVYWYQQSLDQGLQFLIQYYNGEERAKGNILERFSAQQFPDLHSELNLSSLELGDSALYFCASSVGGDQGLYGYTFGSGTRLTVV.

This chain joins TRBV5-1 and TRBJ2-5; D might be TRBD2 (6 bases). This CDR3 has 15 amino acids. Germline values: CDR1 SGHRS, CDR2 YFSETQ. V was shortened by 1 base and J by 4 bases, with 14 bases between the two germline ends. As DNA, the CDR3 is TGCGCCAGCAGCTTGATGCGGGGACCCCGAGAGACCCAGTACTTC. Translated: CASSLMRGPRETQYF.

This chain connects TRBV11-2 to TRBJ2-3; no firm D call. The V gene's germline CDR1 is SGHAT and CDR2 FQNNGV. The CDR3 consists of 15 residues. V was clipped by 2 bases and J by 4 bases, with 13 bases between them. CDR3 sequence: CASSLRLEWADTQYF. The DNA for the CDR3 is TGTGCCAGCAGCTTAAGGCTAGAATGGGCAGATACGCAGTATTTT.

This clone was seen just once. This chain uses TRBV2 with TRBJ1-5; the D is unclear. V was pared by 11 bases and J by 7 bases, with 27 bases between. The V gene's germline CDR1 is SNHLY and CDR2 FYNNEI. The CDR3 consists of 16 residues. CDR3 bases: TGTGCCTGCTCTAACTCCGGCACAATGGTGGGGCAGCCCCAGCATTTT. It is translated as CACSNSGTMVGQPQHF.

This clone was observed a few times. This chain uses TRBV25-1 with TRBJ1-1; D call uncertain. The germline CDR1 and CDR2 sequences are MGHDK and SYGVNS. The CDR3 consists of 12 residues. Trimming took off 8 bases at V and 3 bases at J, with 10 bases between the two ends. The CDR3 DNA reads TGTGCCAGCTCCCCCCACTACACTGAAGCTTTCTTT. This gives the protein CASSPHYTEAFF.

DNA for the CDR3: TGTGCCAGCAGACAGGAAAACAATGAGCAGTTCTTC. Amino acid sequence: CASRQENNEQFF. This chain uses TRBV5-4 with TRBJ2-1; TRBD1 might be the D (5 bases). Per the germline V gene, CDR1 is SGHNT and CDR2 is YYREEE (reference sequence). The CDR3 is made up of 12 amino acids. Trimming stripped 5 bases from V and 5 bases from J, with 8 bases between. The entire variable domain, with the rest obtained from reference TRBV5-4 and TRBJ2-1, is as follows: ETGVTQSPTHLIKTRGQQVTLRCSSQSGHNTVSWYQQALGQGPQFIFQYYREEENGRGNFPPRFSGLQFPNYSSELNVNALELDDSALYLCASRQENNEQFFGPGTRLTVL.

This clone has just a few counts. The chain employs TRBV7-7 and TRBJ1-3; no clear D gene. The germline V gene encodes CDR1 SSHAT and CDR2 FNYEAQ (reference sequence). Trimming cost V 2 bases and J 0 bases, with 8 bases left between them. The CDR3 is 15 amino acids. As DNA, the CDR3 is TGTGCCAGCAGCTTATACGGAGACTCTGGAAACACCATATATTTT. Its protein is CASSLYGDSGNTIYF.

The chain is built from TRBV10-1 and TRBJ2-1; 9 bases are shared with TRBD1. With 6 bases clipped from V and 4 bases from J, the junction kept 4 bases outside the gene matches. The V gene's germline CDR1 is WNHNN and CDR2 SYGVQD (reference sequence). The CDR3 is 14 amino acids. CDR3 protein: CASSAGTGYNEQFF. CDR3 nucleotides: TGCGCCAGCAGCGCGGGGACAGGGTACAATGAGCAGTTCTTC.

This clone is a singleton in its sample. The rearrangement links TRBV6-1 to TRBJ2-1; 14 positions match TRBD2. This CDR3 comprises 15 residues. Germline CDR1 and CDR2: MNHNS and SASEGT. V was pared by 5 bases and J by 7 bases, with 4 bases of the junction left unmatched. Written as DNA, the CDR3 is TGTGCCAGCAGTCCGACTAGCGGGAGGGTAAATGAGCAGTTCTTC. The encoded protein is CASSPTSGRVNEQFF.

The V gene is TRBV19, the J gene TRBJ2-3; D gene uncertain. Looked up from germline, CDR1 is LNHDA and CDR2 is SQIVND (reference sequence). This CDR3 has 12 amino acids. The V gene lost 4 bases and the J gene lost 1 base, with 3 bases spanning the gap. This CDR3 is CASSSRTDTQYF. The CDR3, as DNA: TGTGCCAGTAGTAGCCGCACAGATACGCAGTATTTT.

This chain joins TRBV27 and TRBJ1-2; 9 positions match TRBD1. The CDR3 has 14 residues. V lost 5 bases, J lost 2 bases, and 3 bases stayed unmatched. Germline CDR1 and CDR2: MNHEY and SMNVEV (reference sequence). CDR3: CASSRTGVNYGYTF. CDR3 DNA sequence: TGTGCCAGCAGTCGGACAGGGGTCAACTATGGCTACACCTTC.

CDR3 in amino acids: CASSPGRTEAFF. The CDR3 bases are TGTGCCAGCAGCCCCGGGAGAACTGAAGCTTTCTTT. The rearrangement links TRBV6-1 to TRBJ1-1; unclear D gene. Trimming took 6 bases from V and 5 from J, leaving 10 bases between them. The CDR3 extends over 12 amino acids. The germline CDR1 and CDR2 sequences are MNHNS and SASEGT.

This sequence joins TRBV19 and TRBJ1-1, with a weak D call TRBD1 (5 bases). The CDR3 is 13 residues long. CDR1 is LNHDA and CDR2 is SQIVND in the germline V gene (reference sequence). V was cut by 3 bases and J by 10 bases, with 15 bases left in between. The CDR3, as DNA: TGTGCCAGTAGTATTGGGATACGGGGCCCAGCTTTCTTT. It yields the protein CASSIGIRGPAFF.

The J gene is TRBJ1-2, the V gene TRBV11-2, with TRBD1 identical over 8 bases. Germline loops: CDR1 SGHAT, CDR2 FQNNGV. The CDR3 covers 14 residues. V was clipped by 5 bases and J by 6 bases; unmatched bases: 8. CDR3 protein: CASSADRARDGYTF. CDR3 nucleotides: TGTGCCAGCAGCGCGGACAGGGCAAGGGATGGCTACACCTTC.

The V call is TRBV5-1, the J call TRBJ2-3, with TRBD1 matching over 8 bases. Germline V gene lookup returns CDR1 SGHRS and CDR2 YFSETQ. The CDR3 has 17 residues. Trimming at V came to 4 bases and at J to 3 bases, leaving 13 bases not matched to a gene. The CDR3 nucleotides are TGCGCCAGCAGCCTCGACAGGGGTAGCTTGTCGACAGATACGCAGTATTTT. This translates into CASSLDRGSLSTDTQYF.

This clone was found many times. The chain has TRBV6-4 and TRBJ1-1; unclear D gene. Trimming removed 8 bases from V and 4 bases from J, with 14 bases in between. Per the germline V gene, CDR1 is MRHNA and CDR2 is SNTAGT. There are 13 residues in the CDR3. The CDR3 DNA is TGTGCCAGCGCAGAGTTCCACGGCACTGAAGCTTTCTTT. This encodes CASAEFHGTEAFF.

This clone was found once. The V gene is TRBV28, the J gene TRBJ2-1, with TRBD2 identical over 11 bases. CDR1 and CDR2 (germline): MDHEN, SYDVKM. This CDR3 is built from 19 residues. The ends lost 4 bases at V and 3 bases at J; junction bases unmatched: 14. CDR3 amino acids: CASSSITSGSSISYNEQFF. CDR3 DNA sequence: TGTGCCAGCAGTTCGATTACTAGCGGGAGCAGCATAAGCTACAATGAGCAGTTCTTC.

J is TRBJ2-7 and V is TRBV27; D is perhaps TRBD2 (9 bases). The CDR3 consists of 16 residues. CDR1 is MNHEY and CDR2 is SMNVEV in the germline V gene (reference sequence). V was shortened by 9 bases and J by 2 bases, with 23 bases between the two germline ends. CDR3 DNA: TGTGCCAGGGCCCGGCGGGAGGGACAGGAGACCTACGAGCAGTACTTC. As protein: CARARREGQETYEQYF.

The J gene is TRBJ1-5, the V gene TRBV30; D is undetermined. Germline values: CDR1 GTSNPN, CDR2 SVGIG (reference sequence). This CDR3 region has 15 residues. The ends were cut back, 0 bases at V and 1 base at J, with 10 bases in the middle. CDR3: CAWSVLMDSNQPQHF. For the CDR3, the DNA is TGTGCCTGGAGTGTACTGATGGACAGCAATCAGCCCCAGCATTTT. Full variable domain (missing parts from reference TRBV30 and TRBJ1-5): SQTIHQWPATLVQPVGSPLSLECTVEGTSNPNLYWYRQAAGRGLQLLFYSVGIGQISSEVPQNLSASRPQDRQFILSSKKLLLSDSGFYLCAWSVLMDSNQPQHFGDGTRLSIL.